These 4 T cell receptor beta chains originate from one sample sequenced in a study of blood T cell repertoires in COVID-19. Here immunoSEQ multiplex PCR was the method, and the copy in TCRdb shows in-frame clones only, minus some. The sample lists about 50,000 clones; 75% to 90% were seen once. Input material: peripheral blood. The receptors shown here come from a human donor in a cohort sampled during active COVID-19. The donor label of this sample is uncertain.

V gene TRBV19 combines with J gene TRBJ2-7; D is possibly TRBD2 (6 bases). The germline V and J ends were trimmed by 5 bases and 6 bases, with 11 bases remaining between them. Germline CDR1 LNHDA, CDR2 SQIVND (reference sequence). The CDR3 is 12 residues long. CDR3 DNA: TGTGCCAGTAGTGGCCAGGGAGGCGAGCAGTACTTC. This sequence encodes CASSGQGGEQYF.

The DNA for the CDR3 is TGTGCCAGCAGTGGCTTTCGGGCGCAGGGGGGCAATGAGCAGTTCTTC. Translation: CASSGFRAQGGNEQFF. The chain links TRBV27 to TRBJ2-1; possible D gene TRBD1, 7 bases. The CDR3 has 16 residues. CDR1 and CDR2 (germline): MNHEY, SMNVEV (reference sequence). The V end lost 5 bases, the J end lost 6 bases, and 20 bases lay between the germline ends.

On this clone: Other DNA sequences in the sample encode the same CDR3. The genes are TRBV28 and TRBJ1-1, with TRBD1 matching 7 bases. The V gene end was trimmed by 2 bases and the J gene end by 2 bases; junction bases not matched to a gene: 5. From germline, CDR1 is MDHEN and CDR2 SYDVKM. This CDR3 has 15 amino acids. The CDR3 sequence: CASSLVTGVNTEAFF. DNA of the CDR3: TGTGCCAGCAGTTTAGTAACAGGGGTTAACACTGAAGCTTTCTTT.

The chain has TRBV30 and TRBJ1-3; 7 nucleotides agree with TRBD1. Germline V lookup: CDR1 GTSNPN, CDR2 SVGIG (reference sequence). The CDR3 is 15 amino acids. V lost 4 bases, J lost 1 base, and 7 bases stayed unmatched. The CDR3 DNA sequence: TGTGCCTGGACCGACAGGGCTTCTTCTGGAAACACCATATATTTT. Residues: CAWTDRASSGNTIYF. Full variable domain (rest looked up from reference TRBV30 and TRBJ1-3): SQTIHQWPATLVQPVGSPLSLECTVEGTSNPNLYWYRQAAGRGLQLLFYSVGIGQISSEVPQNLSASRPQDRQFILSSKKLLLSDSGFYLCAWTDRASSGNTIYFGEGSWLTVV.